Listed below are T cell receptor beta chains from one sample, sequenced in a study of blood T cell repertoires in COVID-19. Method: immunoSEQ multiplex PCR; TCRdb's copy keeps in-frame clones and lacks some. Of about 270,000 clones listed, just under 90% were seen once; the top ten hold 4.1%. Material: PBMCs or T cells enriched from blood (not recorded which). These receptors all stem from a woman in her 30s with acute COVID-19. Both conserved end residues are part of each CDR3. The order of the fields is D gene, V gene, clone size, J gene, CDR3 DNA, CDR3 protein. A D gene is named only where the DNA matches it firmly. Clone size is given for some rows only: seen once, a few or many times, or a class if the clone is expanded.

TRBD2	TRBV28	-	TRBJ2-2	TGTGCCAGCAGTTTAAGTAGCGGGATCGACACCGGGGAGCTGTTTTTT	CASSLSSGIDTGELFF
-	TRBV3-1/TRBV3-2	-	TRBJ1-1	TGTGCCAGCAGCCCTCTGGGCAGGACTGAAGCTTTCTTT	CASSPLGRTEAFF
-	TRBV21-1	-	TRBJ2-2	TGTGCCAGCAGCAGCCCCCGACTAGCGGGAGGTATGAACACCGGGGAGCTGTTTTTT	CASSSPRLAGGMNTGELFF
TRBD1	TRBV3-1/TRBV3-2	-	TRBJ2-1	TGTGCCAGCAGCCAAATGGGACAGGAACCCTATGAGCAGTTCTTC	CASSQMGQEPYEQFF
TRBD1	TRBV14	-	TRBJ2-3	TGTGCCAGCAGCCTAGACCGGGACAGGGTTCGTGATACGCAGTATTTT	CASSLDRDRVRDTQYF
TRBD1	TRBV5-4	once	TRBJ2-7	TGTGCCAGCAGCTCTCCCGGGACAGCCACCTACGAGCAGTACTTC	CASSSPGTATYEQYF
TRBD2	TRBV28	-	TRBJ2-1	TGTGCCAGCGGACTAGCGGGTTCCCCTACTTACAATGAGCAGTTCTTC	CASGLAGSPTYNEQFF
-	TRBV29-1	-	TRBJ2-7	TGCAGCGTTGAAGACTTGTACGAGCAGTACTTC	CSVEDLYEQYF
-	TRBV6-5	-	TRBJ2-3	TGTGCCAGCAGCGAGGGAGCGAATACAGATACGCAGTATTTT	CASSEGANTDTQYF
TRBD2	TRBV25-1	-	TRBJ2-7	TGTGCCAGCAGTCCTACTAGCGGGAGCTCCTACGAGCAGTACTTC	CASSPTSGSSYEQYF
-	TRBV28	-	TRBJ1-1	TGTGCCAGCAGCACCCTGGGCAGGGAGAACACTGAAGCTTTCTTT	CASSTLGRENTEAFF
-	TRBV4-1	-	TRBJ1-6	TGCGCCAGCAACCTATACAGGGAAAGCTCCTATAATTCACCCCTCCACTTT	CASNLYRESSYNSPLHF
TRBD1	TRBV4-1	-	TRBJ1-2	TGCGCCAGCAGTTCTACAGGGGTGTTTTATGGCTACACCTTC	CASSSTGVFYGYTF
TRBD1	TRBV2	-	TRBJ2-4	TGTGCCAGCAGTTGGACAGGGTCTATAAACATTCAGTACTTC	CASSWTGSINIQYF
-	TRBV2	-	TRBJ2-2	TGTGCAAGCGGCCTACTGGCGAGCGGGACCGGGGAGCTGTTTTTT	CASGLLASGTGELFF
-	TRBV19	-	TRBJ2-5	TGTGCCAGTAGTATGGGGGGAGAGACCCAGTACTTC	CASSMGGETQYF
-	TRBV19	-	TRBJ1-3	TGTGCCAGTAGTCACATAGGGGACTCTGGAAACACCATATATTTT	CASSHIGDSGNTIYF
-	TRBV4-2	-	TRBJ1-6	TGTGCCAGCAGCCTCAAGGGCCGCCTACAGGACCCTAATTCACCCCTCCACTTT	CASSLKGRLQDPNSPLHF
TRBD1	TRBV28	-	TRBJ1-2	TGTGCCAGCAGTTGGACAGGGCTCTATGGCTACACCTTC	CASSWTGLYGYTF
-	TRBV7-9	-	TRBJ1-2	TGTGCCAGCAGCTCGGGGGTAGTCAACTATGGCTACACCTTC	CASSSGVVNYGYTF
-	TRBV14	-	TRBJ1-2	TGTGCCAGCAGCCAAGAGAGATATCCTAACTATGGCTACACCTTC	CASSQERYPNYGYTF
-	TRBV20-1	many	TRBJ2-3	TGCAGTGCTAGTCCGCTAGCCAGTGGAGATACGCAGTATTTT	CSASPLASGDTQYF
TRBD1	TRBV7-6	-	TRBJ2-7	TGTGCCAGCAGCTTAGCCGGACAGGGGACCTACGAGCAGTACTTC	CASSLAGQGTYEQYF
TRBD1	TRBV28	-	TRBJ2-7	TGTGCCAGCAGTCCCCGGACAGGTCGCCCCTACGAGCAGTACTTC	CASSPRTGRPYEQYF
-	TRBV19	-	TRBJ1-3	TGTGCCAGTAGTCCCTCAGCGACGGGGGGAAACACCATATATTTT	CASSPSATGGNTIYF
-	TRBV10-1	-	TRBJ1-2	TGCGCCAGCAGTGAGCGAGAAAACTATGGCTACACCTTC	CASSERENYGYTF
-	TRBV10-2	-	TRBJ2-5	TGCGCCAGCAGTGATCCGACGTGGGGACATACCCAAGAGACCCAGTACTTC	CASSDPTWGHTQETQYF
TRBD1	TRBV9	-	TRBJ1-6	TGTGCCAGCACCAAACAGGGGGCAACGAATTCACCCCTCCACTTT	CASTKQGATNSPLHF
TRBD2	TRBV25-1	-	TRBJ2-1	TGTGCCAGCAGTGGGGACTATGGGGATTATGAGCAGTTCTTC	CASSGDYGDYEQFF
-	TRBV13	-	TRBJ2-7	TGTGCCAGCAGCCAGAGACTAGGACCCTACGAGCAGTACTTC	CASSQRLGPYEQYF
TRBD2	TRBV5-1	-	TRBJ2-2	TGCGCCAGCAGCGGACTTTCACTAGCGGGGAACACCGGGGAGCTGTTTTTT	CASSGLSLAGNTGELFF